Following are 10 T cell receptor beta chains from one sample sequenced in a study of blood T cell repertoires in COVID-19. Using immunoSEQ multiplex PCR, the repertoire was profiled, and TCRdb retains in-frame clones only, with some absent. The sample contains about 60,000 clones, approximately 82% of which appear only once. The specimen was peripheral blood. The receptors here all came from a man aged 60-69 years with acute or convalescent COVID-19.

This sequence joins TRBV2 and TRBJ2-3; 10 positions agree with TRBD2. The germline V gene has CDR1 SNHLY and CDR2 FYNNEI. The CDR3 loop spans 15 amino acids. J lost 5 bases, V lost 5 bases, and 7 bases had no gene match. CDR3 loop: CASSPAGGQVDTQYF. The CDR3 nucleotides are TGTGCCAGCAGTCCAGCGGGGGGGCAGGTAGATACGCAGTATTTT. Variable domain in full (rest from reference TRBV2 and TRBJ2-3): EPEVTQTPSHQVTQMGQEVILRCVPISNHLYFYWYRQILGQKVEFLVSFYNNEISEKSEIFDDQFSVERPDGSNFTLKIRSTKLEDSAMYFCASSPAGGQVDTQYFGPGTRLTVL.

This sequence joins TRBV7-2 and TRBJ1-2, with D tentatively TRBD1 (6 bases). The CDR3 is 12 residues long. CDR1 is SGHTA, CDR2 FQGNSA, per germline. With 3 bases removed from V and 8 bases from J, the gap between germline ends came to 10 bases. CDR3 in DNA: TGTGCCAGCAGCTTCGGTACAGGGGGCTACACCTTC. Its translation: CASSFGTGGYTF. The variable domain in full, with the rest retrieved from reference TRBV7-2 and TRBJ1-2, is GAGVSQSPSNKVTEKGKDVELRCDPISGHTALYWYRQSLGQGLEFLIYFQGNSAPDKSGLPSDRFSAERTGGSVSTLTIQRTQQEDSAVYLCASSFGTGGYTFGSGTRLTVV.

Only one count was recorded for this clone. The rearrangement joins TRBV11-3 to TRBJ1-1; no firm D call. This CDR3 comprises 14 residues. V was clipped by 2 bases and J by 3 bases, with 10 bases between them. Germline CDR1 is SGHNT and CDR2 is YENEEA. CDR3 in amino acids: CASSLRGKDTEAFF. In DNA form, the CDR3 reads TGTGCCAGCAGCTTACGAGGAAAGGACACTGAAGCTTTCTTT.

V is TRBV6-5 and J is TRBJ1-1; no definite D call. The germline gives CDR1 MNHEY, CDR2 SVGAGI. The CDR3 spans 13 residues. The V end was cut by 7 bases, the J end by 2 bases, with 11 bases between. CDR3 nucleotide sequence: TGTGCCAGCACTAAGCGGGGTAACACTGAAGCTTTCTTT. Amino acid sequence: CASTKRGNTEAFF.

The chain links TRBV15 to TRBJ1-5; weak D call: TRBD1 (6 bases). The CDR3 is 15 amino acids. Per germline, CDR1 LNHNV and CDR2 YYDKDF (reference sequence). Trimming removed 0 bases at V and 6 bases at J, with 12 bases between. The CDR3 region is CATSREGQDGQPQHF. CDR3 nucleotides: TGTGCCACCAGCAGAGAGGGACAAGACGGTCAGCCCCAGCATTTT.

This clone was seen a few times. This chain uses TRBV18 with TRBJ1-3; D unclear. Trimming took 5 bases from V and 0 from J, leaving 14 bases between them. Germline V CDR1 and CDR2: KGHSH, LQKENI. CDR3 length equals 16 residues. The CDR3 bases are TGTGCCAGCTCAAGTAATGCGCAGGTCTCTGGAAACACCATATATTTT. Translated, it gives CASSSNAQVSGNTIYF.

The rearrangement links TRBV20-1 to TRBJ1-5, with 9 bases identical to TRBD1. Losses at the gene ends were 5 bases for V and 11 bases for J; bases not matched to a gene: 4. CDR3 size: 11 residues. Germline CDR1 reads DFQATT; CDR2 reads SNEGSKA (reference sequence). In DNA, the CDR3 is TGCAGTGCTTTACGGGACAGGGCCCAGCATTTT. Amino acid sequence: CSALRDRAQHF.

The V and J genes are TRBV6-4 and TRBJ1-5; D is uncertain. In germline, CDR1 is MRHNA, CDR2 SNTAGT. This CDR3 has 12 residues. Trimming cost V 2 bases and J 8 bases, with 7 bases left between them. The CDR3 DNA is TGTGCCAGCAGTGACCCAGAGGAGCCCCAGCATTTT. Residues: CASSDPEEPQHF.

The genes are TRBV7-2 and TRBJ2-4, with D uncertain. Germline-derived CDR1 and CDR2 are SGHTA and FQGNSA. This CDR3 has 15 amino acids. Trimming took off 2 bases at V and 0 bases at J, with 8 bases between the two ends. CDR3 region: CASSLRHSAKNIQYF. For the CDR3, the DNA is TGTGCCAGCAGCTTAAGACACTCAGCCAAAAACATTCAGTACTTC.

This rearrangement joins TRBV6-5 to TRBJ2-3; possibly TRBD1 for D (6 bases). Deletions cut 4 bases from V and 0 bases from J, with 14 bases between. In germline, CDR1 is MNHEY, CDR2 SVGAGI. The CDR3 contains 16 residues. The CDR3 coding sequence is TGTGCCAGCAGTTCCCCGCGACAGGCCAGCACAGATACGCAGTATTTT. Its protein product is CASSSPRQASTDTQYF.